This T cell receptor beta chain was profiled in a study of T cell responses to AZD1222 COVID-19 vaccine. Clones were read by immunoSEQ multiplex PCR, and TCRdb kept only the in-frame ones, dropping some. The data show 65,000 to 100,000 clones, 80% seen once. In germline, CDR1 is LNHDA, CDR2 SQIVND (reference sequence). Trimming cost V 6 bases and J 1 base, with 10 bases left between them. The CDR3 contains 15 residues. The J gene is TRBJ2-6, the V gene TRBV19; tentatively, D is TRBD2 (5 bases). Material: peripheral blood, obtained on day 0 of AZD1222 vaccination. The origin of this receptor is an adult in good health. CDR3 residues: CASREVTSGANVLTF. The CDR3 DNA sequence: TGTGCCAGTAGGGAGGTTACGTCTGGGGCCAACGTCCTGACTTTC.